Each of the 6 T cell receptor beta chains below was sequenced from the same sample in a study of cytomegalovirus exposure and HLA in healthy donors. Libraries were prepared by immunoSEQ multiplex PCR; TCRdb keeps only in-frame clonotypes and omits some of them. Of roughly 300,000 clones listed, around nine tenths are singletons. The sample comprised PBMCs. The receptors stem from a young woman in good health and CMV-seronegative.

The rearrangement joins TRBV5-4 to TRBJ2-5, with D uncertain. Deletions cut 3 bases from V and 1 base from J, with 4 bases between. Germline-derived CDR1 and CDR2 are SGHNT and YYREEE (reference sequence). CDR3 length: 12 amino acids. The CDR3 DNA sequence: TGTGCCAGCAGCTCTGTCCAAGAGACCCAGTACTTC. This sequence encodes CASSSVQETQYF. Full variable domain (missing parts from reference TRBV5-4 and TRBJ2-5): ETGVTQSPTHLIKTRGQQVTLRCSSQSGHNTVSWYQQALGQGPQFIFQYYREEENGRGNFPPRFSGLQFPNYSSELNVNALELDDSALYLCASSSVQETQYFGPGTRLLVL.

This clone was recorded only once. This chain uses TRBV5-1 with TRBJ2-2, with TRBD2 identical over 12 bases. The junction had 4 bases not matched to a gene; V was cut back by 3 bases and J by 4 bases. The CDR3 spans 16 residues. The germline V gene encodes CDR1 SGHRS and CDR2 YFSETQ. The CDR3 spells CASSSGTSGFTGELFF. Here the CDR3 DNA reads TGCGCCAGCAGCTCCGGGACTAGCGGGTTCACCGGGGAGCTGTTTTTT.

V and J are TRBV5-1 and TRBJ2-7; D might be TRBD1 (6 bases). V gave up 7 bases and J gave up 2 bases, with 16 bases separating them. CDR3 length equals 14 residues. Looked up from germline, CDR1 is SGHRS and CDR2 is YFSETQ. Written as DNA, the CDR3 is TGCGCCAGCTCTCCCGGGACAATCACCTACGAGCAGTACTTC. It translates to CASSPGTITYEQYF. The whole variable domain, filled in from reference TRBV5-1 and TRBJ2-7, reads KAGVTQTPRYLIKTRGQQVTLSCSPISGHRSVSWYQQTPGQGLQFLFEYFSETQRNKGNFPGRFSGRQFSNSRSEMNVSTLELGDSALYLCASSPGTITYEQYFGPGTRLTVT.

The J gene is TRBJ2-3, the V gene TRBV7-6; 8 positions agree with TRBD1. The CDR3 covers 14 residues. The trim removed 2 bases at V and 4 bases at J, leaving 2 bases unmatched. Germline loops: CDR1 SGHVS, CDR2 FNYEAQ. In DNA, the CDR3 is TGTGCCAGCAGCTTATTACAGGGGGCAGATACGCAGTATTTT. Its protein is CASSLLQGADTQYF.

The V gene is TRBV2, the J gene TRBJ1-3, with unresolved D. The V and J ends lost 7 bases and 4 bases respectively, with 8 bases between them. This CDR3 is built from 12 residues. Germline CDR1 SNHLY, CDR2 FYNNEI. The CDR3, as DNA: TGTGCCAGCAACTTTGAGGGAAACACCATATATTTT. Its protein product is CASNFEGNTIYF.

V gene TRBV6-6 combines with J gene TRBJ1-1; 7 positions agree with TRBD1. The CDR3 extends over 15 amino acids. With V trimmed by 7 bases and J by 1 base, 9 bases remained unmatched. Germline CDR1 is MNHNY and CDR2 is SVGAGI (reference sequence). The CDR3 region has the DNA TGTGCCAGCAATGGACAGGCTTGGGGGAACACTGAAGCTTTCTTT. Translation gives CASNGQAWGNTEAFF.